The 32 T cell receptor beta chains listed next were all sequenced from one sample in a study of T cell responses to AZD1222 COVID-19 vaccine. Using immunoSEQ multiplex PCR, the repertoire was profiled, and TCRdb retains in-frame clones only, with some absent. The data show roughly 120,000 clones, roughly 87% seen once. This specimen consisted of peripheral blood, obtained on day 0 of AZD1222 vaccination. These receptors all come from an adult in good health.

V and J are TRBV15 and TRBJ1-1; D perhaps matches TRBD1 (5 bases). This CDR3 is built from 15 residues. V was trimmed by 0 bases and J by 8 bases, leaving 16 bases between them. Germline V gene data show CDR1 as LNHNV and CDR2 as YYDKDF (reference sequence). DNA for the CDR3: TGTGCCACCAGCAGAGATTCGCCCCCCGACAGCGAAGCTTTCTTT. It translates to CATSRDSPPDSEAFF.

V and J are TRBV5-1 and TRBJ2-3; 12 nucleotides align to TRBD2. Looked up from germline, CDR1 is SGHRS and CDR2 is YFSETQ. The CDR3 is 16 amino acids. Germline trimming cut 0 bases from V and 2 bases from J; bases unmatched to any gene: 1. CDR3 sequence (DNA): TGCGCCAGCAGCTTGGGACTAGCGGGGGCCACAGATACGCAGTATTTT. Translated, it gives CASSLGLAGATDTQYF.

This clone has only a few counts. The chain has TRBV20-1 and TRBJ1-3; D is perhaps TRBD1 (6 bases). CDR3 length: 15 amino acids. V was trimmed by 3 bases and J by 6 bases, leaving 18 bases between them. Germline assignment: CDR1 DFQATT and CDR2 SNEGSKA (reference sequence). CDR3 region: CSASTEGRGENTIYF. The DNA for the CDR3 is TGCAGTGCTAGTACCGAGGGCAGGGGTGAAAACACCATATATTTT.

The V gene is TRBV7-2, the J gene TRBJ2-7; D ambiguous. In germline, CDR1 is SGHTA, CDR2 FQGNSA. This CDR3 is 14 amino acids long. Trimming shortened V by 5 bases and J by 0 bases, and 11 bases separated the two germline ends. CDR3 loop: CASSPMGSSYEQYF. Written as DNA, the CDR3 is TGTGCCAGCAGCCCCATGGGATCCTCCTACGAGCAGTACTTC. The full variable domain, its missing parts supplied by reference TRBV7-2 and TRBJ2-7, is GAGVSQSPSNKVTEKGKDVELRCDPISGHTALYWYRQSLGQGLEFLIYFQGNSAPDKSGLPSDRFSAERTGGSVSTLTIQRTQQEDSAVYLCASSPMGSSYEQYFGPGTRLTVT.

This clone turned up a few times. This chain links TRBV7-9 with TRBJ1-5; D ambiguous. The CDR3 length is 13 residues. Germline values: CDR1 SEHNR, CDR2 FQNEAQ (reference sequence). V shed 3 bases and J shed 0 bases, with 3 bases lying between them. CDR3 loop: CASSFNSNQPQHF. DNA of the CDR3: TGTGCCAGCAGCTTTAATAGCAATCAGCCCCAGCATTTT.

This chain joins TRBV6-1 and TRBJ2-2; TRBD1 matches 9 bases. Germline CDR1 reads MNHNS; CDR2 reads SASEGT. The J segment lost 9 bases and the V segment lost 3 bases, leaving 2 bases of the junction unmatched. The CDR3 consists of 13 residues. The chain's CDR3 is CASSEGTGWELFF. The CDR3 DNA reads as TGTGCCAGCAGTGAGGGGACAGGGTGGGAGCTGTTTTTT.

The count of this clone is one. The sample holds other DNA sequences that translate to the same CDR3. The V gene is TRBV5-1, the J gene TRBJ2-7; 8 bases align to TRBD2. The germline V gene has CDR1 SGHRS and CDR2 YFSETQ. This CDR3 region has 14 residues. V shed 0 bases, J shed 1 base, and the junction held 0 bases outside the gene matches. The CDR3 spells CASSLAGGSYEQYF. The CDR3 coding sequence is TGCGCCAGCAGCTTGGCGGGGGGGTCCTACGAGCAGTACTTC. Based on the CDR3 plus reference TRBV5-1 and TRBJ2-7, the full variable domain is KAGVTQTPRYLIKTRGQQVTLSCSPISGHRSVSWYQQTPGQGLQFLFEYFSETQRNKGNFPGRFSGRQFSNSRSEMNVSTLELGDSALYLCASSLAGGSYEQYFGPGTRLTVT.

The rearrangement joins TRBV7-9 to TRBJ1-2; the D gene is possibly TRBD1 (6 bases). The CDR3 is made up of 15 amino acids. Trimming shortened V by 0 bases and J by 3 bases, and 11 bases separated the two germline ends. The germline CDR1 and CDR2 sequences are SEHNR and FQNEAQ (reference sequence). For the CDR3, the DNA is TGTGCCAGCAGCTTAGCGGTCGGGGGCGACTATGGCTACACCTTC. Its translation: CASSLAVGGDYGYTF.

This clone appeared a single time. V is TRBV3-1 (or the pseudogene TRBV3-2) and J is TRBJ2-2; 7 bases line up with TRBD1. The germline CDR1 and CDR2 sequences are LGHDT and YNNKEL (reference sequence). Trimming took 8 bases from V and 3 from J; bases not matched to a gene: 6. The CDR3 has 14 residues. The CDR3 reads CASRWTGHTGELFF. CDR3 coding DNA: TGTGCCAGCCGTTGGACAGGACACACCGGGGAGCTGTTTTTT.

The chain combines TRBV30 with TRBJ1-2; the D gene is possibly TRBD1 (6 bases). Germline V gene sequence: CDR1 GTSNPN, CDR2 SVGIG (reference sequence). This CDR3 is built from 15 residues. The V gene lost 3 bases and the J gene lost 4 bases, with 18 bases spanning the gap. The CDR3 DNA is TGTGCCTGGAGGGAATACAGGTCAGGGGCCTATGGCTACACCTTC. Translated, it gives CAWREYRSGAYGYTF. Looking up the rest from reference TRBV30 and TRBJ1-2 gives the full variable domain: SQTIHQWPATLVQPVGSPLSLECTVEGTSNPNLYWYRQAAGRGLQLLFYSVGIGQISSEVPQNLSASRPQDRQFILSSKKLLLSDSGFYLCAWREYRSGAYGYTFGSGTRLTVV.

J is TRBJ2-5 and V is TRBV6-2 or TRBV6-3; the D is unclear. CDR3 length equals 12 residues. Germline loops: CDR1 MNHEY, CDR2 SVGEGT. Trimming cost V 3 bases and J 5 bases, with 7 bases left between them. The CDR3 sequence: CASSYNPETQYF. The CDR3 DNA reads TGTGCCAGCAGTTATAACCCGGAGACCCAGTACTTC.

J is TRBJ1-2 and V is TRBV21-1. TRBV21-1 is annotated as a pseudogene. CDR3 size: 14 residues. CDR3 in DNA: TGTGCCAGCAGCAAAGGGGTAGGGAGGTATGGCTACACCTTC. Translating it yields CASSKGVGRYGYTF.

This clone was seen more than once but under ten times. This chain connects TRBV7-9 to TRBJ2-1; TRBD2 matches at 12 bases. This CDR3 region has 19 residues. With V trimmed by 0 bases and J by 0 bases, 6 bases remained unmatched. Germline CDR1 reads SEHNR; CDR2 reads FQNEAQ (reference sequence). This CDR3 reads CASSLALAGGLSSYNEQFF. CDR3 DNA: TGTGCCAGCAGCTTAGCTCTAGCGGGGGGGCTGAGCTCCTACAATGAGCAGTTCTTC.

Points on this clone: At one end the junction does not follow the germline gene, possibly because of a read error. The chain combines TRBV7-7 with TRBJ2-5, with 8 bases that match TRBD2. The CDR3 covers 15 residues. Looked up from germline, CDR1 is SSHAT and CDR2 is FNYEAQ (reference sequence). CDR3 sequence reads: CASSLFLAGEETQYF. CDR3 nucleotides: TGTGCTAGCAGCTTGTTCCTAGCGGGCGAAGAGACCCAGTACTTC.

As regards this clone: The junction departs from the called germline gene at one end, perhaps through a read error. CDR3: CASNLDNRAYGYTF. The CDR3, as DNA: TGCGCCAGCAACTTGGATAACAGGGCATATGGCTACACCTTC. The chain carries TRBV5-1 and TRBJ1-2, with D possibly TRBD1 on 6 matching bases. CDR3 length: 14 residues. From germline, CDR1 is SGHRS and CDR2 YFSETQ.

The chain is built from TRBV27 and TRBJ2-7; either TRBD1 or TRBD2 may supply D (7 bases each). Trimming pared 3 bases from V and 4 bases from J, leaving 37 bases between. Germline V CDR1 and CDR2: MNHEY, SMNVEV (reference sequence). This CDR3 is built from 22 residues. The CDR3 sequence is CASSLSQGEGRGGGTVEYEQYF. The CDR3 nucleotides read TGTGCCAGCAGTTTGTCCCAGGGGGAGGGAAGAGGAGGCGGGACCGTAGAATACGAGCAGTACTTC.

This chain links TRBV7-9 with TRBJ1-1; D gene uncertain. Germline values: CDR1 SEHNR, CDR2 FQNEAQ (reference sequence). The V end was cut by 2 bases, the J end by 4 bases, with 8 bases between. This CDR3 comprises 13 residues. The CDR3 region is CASSLLLGTEAFF. As DNA, the CDR3 is TGTGCCAGCAGCTTATTATTAGGCACTGAAGCTTTCTTT.

This rearrangement joins TRBV30 to TRBJ2-3, with no clear D. The germline V gene encodes CDR1 GTSNPN and CDR2 SVGIG (reference sequence). V dropped 0 bases and J dropped 7 bases, with 5 bases sitting between them. This CDR3 contains 11 residues. The CDR3 sequence is CAWSVKNTQYF. CDR3 DNA sequence: TGTGCCTGGAGTGTCAAGAATACGCAGTATTTT.

The chain links TRBV9 to TRBJ2-3, with TRBD2 identical over 8 bases. The CDR3 is 16 residues long. Germline V gene sequence: CDR1 SGDLS, CDR2 YYNGEE. J was trimmed by 0 bases and V by 4 bases; bases with no gene match: 7. CDR3 in amino acids: CASSPLGGGSTDTQYF. The CDR3 DNA sequence: TGTGCCAGCAGCCCCCTGGGCGGGGGGAGCACAGATACGCAGTATTTT. The whole variable domain, filled in from reference TRBV9 and TRBJ2-3, reads DSGVTQTPKHLITATGQRVTLRCSPRSGDLSVYWYQQSLDQGLQFLIQYYNGEERAKGNILERFSAQQFPDLHSELNLSSLELGDSALYFCASSPLGGGSTDTQYFGPGTRLTVL.

This CDR3 reads CASKVAGFSEQYF. As DNA, the CDR3 is TGTGCCAGCAAAGTAGCGGGCTTTAGCGAGCAGTACTTC. The J gene is TRBJ2-7, the V gene TRBV7-9; TRBD2 agrees at 7 bases. This CDR3 comprises 13 residues. Germline CDR1 SEHNR, CDR2 FQNEAQ (reference sequence). The V gene end was trimmed by 7 bases and the J gene end by 6 bases; junction bases not matched to a gene: 9.

The chain uses TRBV7-2 and TRBJ2-3; 7 positions agree with TRBD2. The CDR3 covers 15 residues. The germline V gene encodes CDR1 SGHTA and CDR2 FQGNSA. V lost 7 bases to trimming and J lost 5 bases; unmatched junction nucleotides: 12. This chain's CDR3 is CASTFGTSSGDTQYF. The CDR3 bases are TGTGCCAGCACCTTTGGGACGTCTAGCGGAGATACGCAGTATTTT.

The rearrangement links TRBV7-2 to TRBJ2-5, with 16 positions matching TRBD2. J gave up 4 bases and V 5 bases, and 4 bases lay outside the gene matches. Germline CDR1 reads SGHTA; CDR2 reads FQGNSA. This CDR3 comprises 16 residues. The CDR3 region has the DNA TGTGCCAGCAGCGTGGGACTAGCGGGAGGGCGAGAGACCCAGTACTTC. It codes for CASSVGLAGGRETQYF.

This chain joins TRBV28 and TRBJ1-1, with 9 bases matching TRBD1. With 7 bases clipped from V and 5 bases from J, the junction kept 11 bases outside the gene matches. CDR3 length: 15 amino acids. From germline, CDR1 is MDHEN and CDR2 SYDVKM. The CDR3 spells CASTPLQGARTEAFF. The CDR3 bases are TGTGCCAGCACACCTTTACAGGGGGCGCGAACTGAAGCTTTCTTT.

The chain recombines TRBV5-1 with TRBJ2-3; D ambiguous. The CDR3 consists of 14 residues. Deletions cut 0 bases from V and 2 bases from J, with 7 bases between. Germline V lookup: CDR1 SGHRS, CDR2 YFSETQ. The CDR3 is CASSLETPTDTQYF. The CDR3 bases are TGCGCCAGCAGCTTGGAGACCCCCACAGATACGCAGTATTTT.

This chain joins TRBV4-1 and TRBJ2-7; 8 nucleotides line up with TRBD1. Germline V gene lookup returns CDR1 MGHRA and CDR2 YSYEKL. The CDR3 has 14 amino acids. V lost 3 bases to trimming and J lost 5 bases; unmatched junction nucleotides: 6. The chain's CDR3 is CASSHGQGGNEQYF. The CDR3 DNA reads TGCGCCAGCAGCCACGGACAGGGTGGTAACGAGCAGTACTTC.

J is TRBJ2-7 and V is TRBV27; 7 bases line up with TRBD2. Trimming removed 3 bases from V and 5 bases from J; junction bases left unmatched: 10. The length of the CDR3 is 15 residues. Germline V CDR1 and CDR2: MNHEY, SMNVEV (reference sequence). The DNA for the CDR3 is TGTGCCAGCAGTTTTTCCAGCGGGAAGACCCACGAGCAGTACTTC. Protein sequence: CASSFSSGKTHEQYF.

The gene calls are TRBV5-1 and TRBJ2-2, with D perhaps TRBD2 (6 bases). Trimming left V 0 bases short and J 9 bases short, with 15 bases between. This CDR3 has 15 amino acids. The germline gives CDR1 SGHRS, CDR2 YFSETQ. The CDR3 coding sequence is TGCGCCAGCAGCTTGGGACTAGGGCATCTCTGGGAGCTGTTTTTT. It specifies CASSLGLGHLWELFF.

The chain joins TRBV5-1 to TRBJ2-1; TRBD2 matches 11 bases. Germline CDR1 and CDR2: SGHRS and YFSETQ. With 3 bases clipped from V and 4 bases from J, the junction kept 6 bases outside the gene matches. The length of the CDR3 is 16 residues. The CDR3 DNA reads as TGCGCCAGCAGCTGGCCCCCTAGCGGGAGGTACAATGAGCAGTTCTTC. The encoded protein is CASSWPPSGRYNEQFF. The full variable domain, its missing parts supplied by reference TRBV5-1 and TRBJ2-1, is KAGVTQTPRYLIKTRGQQVTLSCSPISGHRSVSWYQQTPGQGLQFLFEYFSETQRNKGNFPGRFSGRQFSNSRSEMNVSTLELGDSALYLCASSWPPSGRYNEQFFGPGTRLTVL.

The chain links TRBV7-3 to TRBJ2-7; possibly TRBD2 for D (6 bases). This CDR3 spans 14 amino acids. CDR1 and CDR2 from the germline V gene are SGHTA and FQGTGA. The ends were cut back, 5 bases at V and 0 bases at J, with 11 bases in the middle. As DNA, the CDR3 is TGTGCCAGCAGCCCGGACGGGAGCTCCTACGAGCAGTACTTC. Protein product: CASSPDGSSYEQYF.

V gene TRBV18 combines with J gene TRBJ1-2; no clear D gene. V was pared by 5 bases and J by 3 bases, with 10 bases between. Germline V lookup: CDR1 KGHSH, CDR2 LQKENI. The CDR3 loop spans 13 amino acids. CDR3 in DNA: TGTGCCAGCTCAGATAGTAAGGACTATGGCTACACCTTC. Protein: CASSDSKDYGYTF. Variable domain in full (rest from reference TRBV18 and TRBJ1-2): NAGVMQNPRHLVRRRGQEARLRCSPMKGHSHVYWYRQLPEEGLKFMVYLQKENIIDESGMPKERFSAEFPKEGPSILRIQQVVRGDSAAYFCASSDSKDYGYTFGSGTRLTVV.

The chain employs TRBV29-1 and TRBJ1-1; D not certain. The germline V gene has CDR1 SQVTM and CDR2 ANQGSEA. Trimming cost V 1 base and J 5 bases, with 14 bases left between them. This CDR3 comprises 14 residues. CDR3 bases: TGCAGCGTTGAAGGGTTGAGATTGGGGACTGAAGCTTTCTTT. Protein product: CSVEGLRLGTEAFF.

This sequence joins TRBV6-4 and TRBJ2-3; the D gene is possibly TRBD1 (5 bases). CDR3 length: 15 amino acids. Germline V gives CDR1 MRHNA, CDR2 SNTAGT. V dropped 2 bases and J dropped 2 bases, with 11 bases sitting between them. The DNA of the CDR3 is TGTGCCAGCAGTGACGGCCAGGGCACCACAGATACGCAGTATTTT. The encoded protein is CASSDGQGTTDTQYF.